The T cell receptor beta chain described here comes from a study of cytomegalovirus exposure and HLA in healthy donors. Study-wide points: In a later analysis, TCR association rates varied by HLA locus: DRB1 most, HLA-C fewest. Versus the roughly 670-donor mean, an Asian-associated ancestry cluster reportedly showed fewer N-insertions in a later analysis.

The CDR3 runs to 19 residues. V dropped 1 base and J dropped 4; count of bases not matched to a gene: 12. The germline gives CDR1 SGHTA, CDR2 FQGNSA. Donors had nominal health at sampling but likely had unrecorded immune exposures. In regard to this clone: Its antigen is unknown.

The PCR contained 60 Vbeta and 13 Jbeta primers. Measured with immunoSEQ multiplex PCR; TCRdb has only the in-frame clones, and not every one. The sample lists about 200,000 clones, roughly 80% occurring once. The clonotype comes from a young woman in good health and CMV-seronegative. The rearrangement joins TRBV7-2 to TRBJ2-2; 10 nucleotides agree with TRBD2. The sequenced material came from PBMCs. This CDR3 is CASSLGALAGVPGTGELFF. The CDR3 region has the DNA TGTGCCAGCAGCTTAGGCGCGCTAGCGGGAGTCCCCGGCACCGGGGAGCTGTTTTTT.